This T cell receptor (beta chain) was sequenced in a study of shared clonotypes between healthy human individuals (TCRdb year 2020). The study in broad terms: A few men and a couple of women, aged 18 to 49 years, made up the cohort. For each donor, three plates each were used for CD4 naive and CD4 memory, two plates were used for CD8 naive, and one plate was used for CD8 memory. The study deeply sequenced blood TCR repertoires of about 5 healthy adults to estimate repertoire size and the extent of clonotype sharing between individuals. Libraries were prepared and TCR repertoires were sequenced by different laboratories using diverse techniques, in order to increase sequencing depth and limit assay-specific biases. Leukapheresis yielded between about 0.9 and 9.5 billion PBMCs per donor. Overall study outcomes, separate from this receptor: Clonotypes shared by all four sorted-subset donors showed higher generation probabilities than non-shared clonotypes. Naive subsets generally had larger estimated clonotype richness than memory subsets. Because the study included a small number of donors, the genetic and exposure-history diversity represented was limited. Sampling was restricted to blood, and TCR repertoires in tissue are likely to differ from TCR repertoires in blood. Even with the large sequencing depth, rarefaction of the sorted-subset datasets indicated that sequencing was incomplete. Based on pairwise subsampling, the degree of clonotype sharing among donors was expected to be affected by sequencing depth. About 5% of naive CD4, approximately 3.7% of naive CD8, approximately 2% of memory CD4, and 0.4% of memory CD8 clonotypes were shared across several donors.

Turning to this clone: The antigen this receptor binds is unknown. The sample holds no much larger clone one base away, and base qualities are not on file.

Using the deep immunoSEQ assay, TCR CDR3 regions were amplified from genomic DNA by multiplex PCR. Extracted genomic DNA from each cell subset was distributed evenly across all wells of several immunoSEQ 96-well plates, and each plate was treated as a replicate. Each replicate PCR for sorted subsets received around 200 ng genomic DNA, equal to 28,000 or so T cell genomes. Purified libraries were quantified with a Qubit 3.0 fluorometer, sized on a Bioanalyzer 2100, and re-quantified with the KAPA Library Quantification kit. Every immunoSEQ 96-well plate was sequenced on a separate single-read 150-cycle Illumina NextSeq 550 flow cell. Concerning the study's data processing: Because only junctional sequences without quality scores were contained in the immunoSEQ output, filtering matching that applied to full-length reads could not be performed. To assign V/J genes and CDR3, sequences were annotated against IMGT germline references using PyIR, a Python wrapper for IgBLAST v1.9. Reads were removed for weak V/J assignments (E-value above 1e-6), missing CDR3, stop codons, out-of-frame junctions, or ambiguous translated residues. A V3J clonotype was defined by an identical inferred V gene, J gene, and CDR3 amino acid sequence. Percentage overlap between repertoires was computed as shared unique clonotypes divided by the size of the smaller repertoire. RTK rarefaction, the Chao1 estimator, and Recon v2.1 estimates of unobserved clonotypes were used to assess repertoire richness. Generation probabilities were computed with OLGA for all TCRbeta clonotypes obtained by the gDNA method from several donors. TCRdb provides this immuneACCESS table in a form limited to in-frame rearrangements. Some clones are lacking; in checked studies, under half of them reflect an unresolved V gene, and why the rest are absent is not known. V and J calls and clone size follow that table, whereas D and trimming were derived from the DNA. The sample table holds roughly 1,100,000 clones, of which approximately 76% were seen once. The top ten clones comprise roughly 1.4% of the sample.

The donors were healthy, HIV-negative adults with no recently reported acute infections or vaccinations. Every donor was a Caucasian adult living in Nashville, Tennessee, USA. CD4+ T cells were enriched by magnetic negative selection; naive cells were then positively selected on CD45RA, and the negative fraction formed the memory subset. Blood was obtained by leukapheresis, after which PBMCs were separated by Ficoll-Histopaque density gradient centrifugation and cryopreserved in liquid nitrogen vapor phase. Analytical flow cytometry was used to check the purity and quantity of every magnetically sorted T cell population. Each sorted fraction had its genomic DNA isolated and then quantified by UV absorbance on a Nanodrop 2000c. The CDR3 runs 16 residues from the cysteine to the phenylalanine. This entry keeps only the CDR3 DNA: 48 bases, framed from base 1. V sheds 1 base and J sheds 2 bases, leaving 14 bases between their ends. CDR1 and CDR2 (LNHDA, SQIVND) derive from the germline V gene (reference sequence).

The V gene is TRBV19 and the J gene is TRBJ2-5; no confident D gene assignment can be made. The sample comprised memory CD4+ T cells sorted from blood. What the cell subset or site label conveys for this sample: CD45RA-negative fraction. The origin of this receptor is a man younger than 35 in good health. This receptor has the CDR3 CASSIGGSPLQETQYF. DNA sequence: TGTGCCAGTAGTATAGGCGGTTCCCCGTTACAAGAGACCCAGTACTTC. The full variable domain, with segments outside the CDR3 supplied by the reference TRBV19 and TRBJ2-5 proteins, appears as DGGITQSPKYLFRKEGQNVTLSCEQNLNHDAMYWYRQDPGQGLRLIYYSQIVNDFQKGDIAEGYSVSREKKESFPLTVTSAQKNPTAFYLCASSIGGSPLQETQYFGPGTRLLVL.